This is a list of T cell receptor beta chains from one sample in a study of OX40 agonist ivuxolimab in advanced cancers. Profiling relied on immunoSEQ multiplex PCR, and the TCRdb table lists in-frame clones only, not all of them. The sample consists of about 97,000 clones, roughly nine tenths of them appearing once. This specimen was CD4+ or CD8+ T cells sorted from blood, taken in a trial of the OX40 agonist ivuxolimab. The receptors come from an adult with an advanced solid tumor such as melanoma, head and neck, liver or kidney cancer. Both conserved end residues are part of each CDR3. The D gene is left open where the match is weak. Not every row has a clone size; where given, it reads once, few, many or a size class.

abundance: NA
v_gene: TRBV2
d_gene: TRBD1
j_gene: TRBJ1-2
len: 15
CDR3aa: CASSIRDRDRYGYTF
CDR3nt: TGTGCCAGCAGTATCCGGGACAGGGATCGCTATGGCTACACCTTC

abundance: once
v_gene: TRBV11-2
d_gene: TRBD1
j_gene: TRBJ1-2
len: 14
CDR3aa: CASERDRGNYGYTF
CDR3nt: TGTGCCTCGGAAAGGGACAGGGGTAACTATGGCTACACCTTC

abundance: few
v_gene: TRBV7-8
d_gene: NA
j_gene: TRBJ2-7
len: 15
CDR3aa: CASSLGFGPAYEQYF
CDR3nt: TGTGCCAGCAGCTTAGGTTTCGGACCCGCCTACGAGCAGTACTTC

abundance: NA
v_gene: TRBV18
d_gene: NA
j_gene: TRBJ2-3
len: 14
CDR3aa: CASSSGLSTDTQYF
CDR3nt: TGTGCCAGCTCATCGGGACTTAGCACAGATACGCAGTATTTT

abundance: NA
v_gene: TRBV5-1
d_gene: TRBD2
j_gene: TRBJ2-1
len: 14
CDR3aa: CASSLRLAGGEQFF
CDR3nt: TGCGCCAGCAGCTTGAGGCTAGCGGGAGGTGAGCAGTTCTTC

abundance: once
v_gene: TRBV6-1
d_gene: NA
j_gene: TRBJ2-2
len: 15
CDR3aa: CASSVQVPLTGELFF
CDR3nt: TGTGCCAGCAGTGTCCAGGTACCCCTCACCGGGGAGCTGTTTTTT

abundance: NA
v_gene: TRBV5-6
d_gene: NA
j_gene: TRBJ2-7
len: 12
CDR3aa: CASSLGQYEQYF
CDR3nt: TGTGCCAGCAGCTTGGGGCAATACGAGCAGTACTTC

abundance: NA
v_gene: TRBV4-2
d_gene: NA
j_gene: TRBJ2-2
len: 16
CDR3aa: CASSRTSLGQSGELFF
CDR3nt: TGTGCCAGCAGCCGAACCTCACTCGGACAGTCCGGGGAGCTGTTTTTT

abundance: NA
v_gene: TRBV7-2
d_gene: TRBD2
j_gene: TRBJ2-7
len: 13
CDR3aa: CASSFNLAGAGYF
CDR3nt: TGTGCCAGCAGCTTTAATCTAGCGGGCGCCGGGTACTTC

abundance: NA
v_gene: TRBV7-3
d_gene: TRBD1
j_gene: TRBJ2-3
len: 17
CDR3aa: CASSPNSGTGGQDTQYF
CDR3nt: TGTGCCAGCAGTCCTAATTCTGGGACAGGGGGACAGGATACGCAGTATTTT

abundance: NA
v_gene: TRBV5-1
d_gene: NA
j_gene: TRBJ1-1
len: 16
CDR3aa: CASSLAGRAPNTEAFF
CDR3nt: TGCGCCAGCAGCTTGGCCGGGAGGGCCCCGAACACTGAAGCTTTCTTT

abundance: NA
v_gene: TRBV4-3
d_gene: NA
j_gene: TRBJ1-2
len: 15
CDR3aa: CASSQAAGPNYGYTF
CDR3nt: TGCGCCAGCAGCCAAGCGGCAGGGCCGAACTATGGCTACACCTTC

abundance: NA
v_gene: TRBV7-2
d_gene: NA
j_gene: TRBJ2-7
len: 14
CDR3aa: CASRLGRSSYEQYF
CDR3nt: TGTGCCAGCAGACTGGGCCGGAGCTCCTACGAGCAGTACTTC

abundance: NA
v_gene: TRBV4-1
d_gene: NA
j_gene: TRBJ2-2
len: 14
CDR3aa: CASSLGGNTGELFF
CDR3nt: TGCGCCAGCAGCCTAGGGGGGAACACCGGGGAGCTGTTTTTT

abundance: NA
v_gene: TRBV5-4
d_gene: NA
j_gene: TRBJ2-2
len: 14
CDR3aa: CASSSQLDTGELFF
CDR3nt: TGTGCCAGCAGCTCCCAGCTCGACACCGGGGAGCTGTTTTTT

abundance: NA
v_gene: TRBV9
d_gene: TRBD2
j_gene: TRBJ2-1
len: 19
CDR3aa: CASSELGTSGGATRNEQFF
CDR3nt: TGTGCCAGCAGCGAGTTAGGGACTAGCGGGGGGGCGACCCGCAATGAGCAGTTCTTC

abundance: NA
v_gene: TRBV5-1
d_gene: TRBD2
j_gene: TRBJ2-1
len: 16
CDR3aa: CASSLTGTSGSNEQFF
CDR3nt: TGCGCCAGCAGCTTGACCGGGACTAGCGGGAGCAATGAGCAGTTCTTC

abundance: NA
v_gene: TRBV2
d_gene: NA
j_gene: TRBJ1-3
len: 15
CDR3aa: CASSETSGWGNTIYF
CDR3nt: TGTGCCAGCAGTGAAACGTCAGGGTGGGGAAACACCATATATTTT

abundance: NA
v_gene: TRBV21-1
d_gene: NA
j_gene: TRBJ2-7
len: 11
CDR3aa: CATQLPGEQYF
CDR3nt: TGTGCCACCCAACTACCGGGCGAGCAGTACTTC

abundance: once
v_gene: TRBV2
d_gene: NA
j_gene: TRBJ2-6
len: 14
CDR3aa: CASSLGAGANVLTF
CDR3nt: TGTGCCAGCAGTTTGGGGGCTGGGGCCAACGTCCTGACTTTC

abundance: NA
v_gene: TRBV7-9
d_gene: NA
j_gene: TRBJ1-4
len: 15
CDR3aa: CASSLGSGFNEKLFF
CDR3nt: TGTGCCAGCAGCTTAGGGTCAGGGTTTAATGAAAAACTGTTTTTT

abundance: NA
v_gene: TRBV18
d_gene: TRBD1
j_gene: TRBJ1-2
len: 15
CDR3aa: CASSLSDRVKGGYTF
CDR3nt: TGTGCCAGCTCTCTCTCGGACAGGGTTAAAGGAGGCTACACCTTC

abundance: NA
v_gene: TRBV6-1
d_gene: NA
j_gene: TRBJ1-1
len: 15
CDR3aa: CASSEGLGLGTEAFF
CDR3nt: TGTGCCAGCAGTGAAGGGTTGGGGTTGGGGACTGAAGCTTTCTTT

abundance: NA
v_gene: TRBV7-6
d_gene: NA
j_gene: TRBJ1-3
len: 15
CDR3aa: CASSLSKSSGNTIYF
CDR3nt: TGTGCCAGCAGCCTTTCCAAGAGCTCTGGAAACACCATATATTTT

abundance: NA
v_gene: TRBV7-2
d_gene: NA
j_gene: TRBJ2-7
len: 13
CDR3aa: CASSLGSGYEQYF
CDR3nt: TGTGCCAGCAGCTTAGGTAGCGGCTACGAGCAGTACTTC

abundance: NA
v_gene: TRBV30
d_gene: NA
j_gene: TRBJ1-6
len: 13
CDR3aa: CAWSVRADSPLHF
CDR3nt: TGTGCCTGGAGTGTCAGGGCGGACTCACCCCTCCACTTT

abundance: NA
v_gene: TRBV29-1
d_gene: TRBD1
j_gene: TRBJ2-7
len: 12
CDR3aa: CSFQGAHYEQYF
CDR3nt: TGCAGCTTCCAGGGGGCTCACTACGAGCAGTACTTC

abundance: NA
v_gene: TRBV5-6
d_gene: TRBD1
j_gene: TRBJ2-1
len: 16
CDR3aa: CASSNVAGTGAAPLLF
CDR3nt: TGTGCCAGCAGCAACGTAGCCGGGACAGGGGCGGCCCCGTTACTCTTC

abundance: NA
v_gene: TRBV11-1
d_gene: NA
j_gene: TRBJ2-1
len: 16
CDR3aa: CASSPQLRGLEIEQFF
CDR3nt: TGTGCCAGCAGCCCCCAATTACGGGGCCTTGAGATTGAGCAGTTCTTC

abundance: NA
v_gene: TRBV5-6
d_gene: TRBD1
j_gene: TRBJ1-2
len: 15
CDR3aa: CASSLGDRDNYGYTF
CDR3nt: TGTGCCAGCAGCTTAGGGGACAGAGATAACTATGGCTACACCTTC

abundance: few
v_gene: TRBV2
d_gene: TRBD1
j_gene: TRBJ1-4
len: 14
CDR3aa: CASTSGTDYEKLFF
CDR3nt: TGTGCCAGCACCTCGGGGACAGATTATGAAAAACTGTTTTTT

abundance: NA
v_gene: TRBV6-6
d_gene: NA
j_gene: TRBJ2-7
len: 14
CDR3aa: CASSYKAETYEQYF
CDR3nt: TGTGCCAGCAGTTATAAGGCAGAAACCTACGAGCAGTACTTC

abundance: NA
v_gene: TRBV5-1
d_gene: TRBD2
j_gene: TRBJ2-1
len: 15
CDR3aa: CASSPGLAVYNEQFF
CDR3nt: TGCGCCAGCAGCCCTGGACTAGCGGTTTACAATGAGCAGTTCTTC